The 4 T cell receptor beta chains listed next were all sequenced from one sample in a study of blood T cell repertoires in COVID-19. Clones were sequenced by immunoSEQ multiplex PCR, and TCRdb holds only the in-frame ones, with some missing. The sample has 200,000 to 250,000 clones, roughly 80% seen once. The sequencing sample was made of PBMCs or T cells enriched from blood (not recorded which). The source is a man in his sixties who had recovered from COVID-19.

The rearrangement joins TRBV7-2 to TRBJ1-1; tentatively, D is TRBD1 (5 bases). Per the germline V gene, CDR1 is SGHTA and CDR2 is FQGNSA. The CDR3 runs 14 residues. V gave up 5 bases and J gave up 0 bases, with 10 bases separating them. As DNA, the CDR3 is TGTGCCAGCAGCAGAGACAGCATGAACACTGAAGCTTTCTTT. Residues: CASSRDSMNTEAFF.

This chain uses TRBV18 with TRBJ1-1, with 8 bases that match TRBD1. Germline lookup yields CDR1 KGHSH and CDR2 LQKENI. V shed 5 bases, J shed 7 bases, and the junction held 9 bases outside the gene matches. The CDR3 is 14 residues long. The CDR3 bases are TGTGCCAGCTCAACGACAGGGGCAGATGGTGAAGCTTTCTTT. It translates to CASSTTGADGEAFF.

Only a few counts were recorded for this clone. The chain employs TRBV4-3 and TRBJ2-7; 7 positions match TRBD1. This CDR3 comprises 15 residues. Germline V CDR1 and CDR2: LGHNA, YSLEER. Unmatched junction bases numbered 10, after V lost 1 base and J lost 7 bases. In nucleotides, the CDR3 is TGCGCCAGCAGCCAAGGGACAGGCGGGCTTTGGGAGCAGTACTTC. Its translation: CASSQGTGGLWEQYF.

On this clone: Compared with germline, one end of the junction differs, possibly owing to a read error. The chain recombines TRBV6-5 with TRBJ2-7; D ambiguous. Germline values: CDR1 MNHEY, CDR2 SVGAGI. The CDR3 contains 11 residues. The CDR3 sequence: CASSHSYEQYF. CDR3 DNA sequence: TGTGCCAGCAGTCACTCCTACGAGCAGTACTTC.